This TCR beta chain was identified during a study of chemoradiotherapy in HPV16-positive cancers. Data came from immunoSEQ multiplex PCR; TCRdb stores just in-frame clones and leaves some out. The data show thousands of clones, just under 75% seen once. CDR3 length: 15 residues. The germline gives CDR1 SGHRS, CDR2 YFSETQ. With 5 bases removed from V and 5 bases from J, the gap between germline ends came to 18 bases. The genes are TRBV5-1 and TRBJ2-3, with a tentative D call TRBD1 (7 bases). Sequenced material: tumor tissue, taken from a patient who underwent chemoradiotherapy. The sequence derives from a human donor with HPV-associated anogenital cancer. The CDR3 region is CASRWGQPGRDTQYF. CDR3 coding DNA: TGCGCCAGCAGATGGGGACAGCCCGGGAGAGATACGCAGTATTTT.